The sequence of this T cell receptor beta chain was determined in a study of T cell changes during pregnancy in multiple sclerosis. Only in-frame clones appear in the TCRdb table, and some are missing; sequencing was by immunoSEQ multiplex PCR. Of 45,000 to 70,000 clones in the sample, about 90% were seen once. Trimming pared 2 bases from V and 7 bases from J, leaving 6 bases between. There are 12 residues in the CDR3. Germline V CDR1 and CDR2: GTSNPN, SVGIG (reference sequence). The genes are TRBV30 and TRBJ1-6; D gene unclear. This receptor was obtained from a female donor in good health, enrolled as a control in a pregnancy study. Sample: peripheral blood, taken in the third trimester of pregnancy. The CDR3 reads CAWSLGNSPLHF. The CDR3 region has the DNA TGTGCCTGGAGTCTCGGGAATTCACCCCTCCACTTT.